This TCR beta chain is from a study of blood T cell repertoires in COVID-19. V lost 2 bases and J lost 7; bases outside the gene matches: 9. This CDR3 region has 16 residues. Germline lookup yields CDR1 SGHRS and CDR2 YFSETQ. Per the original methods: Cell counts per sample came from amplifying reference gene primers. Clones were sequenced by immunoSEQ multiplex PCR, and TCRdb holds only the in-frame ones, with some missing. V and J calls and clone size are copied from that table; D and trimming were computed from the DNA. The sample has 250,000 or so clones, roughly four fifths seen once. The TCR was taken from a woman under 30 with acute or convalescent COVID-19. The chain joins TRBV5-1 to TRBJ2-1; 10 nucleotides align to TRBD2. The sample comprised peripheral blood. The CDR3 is CASSFTSGTLRNEQFF. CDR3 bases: TGCGCCAGCAGCTTTACTAGCGGGACCCTGAGGAATGAGCAGTTCTTC.